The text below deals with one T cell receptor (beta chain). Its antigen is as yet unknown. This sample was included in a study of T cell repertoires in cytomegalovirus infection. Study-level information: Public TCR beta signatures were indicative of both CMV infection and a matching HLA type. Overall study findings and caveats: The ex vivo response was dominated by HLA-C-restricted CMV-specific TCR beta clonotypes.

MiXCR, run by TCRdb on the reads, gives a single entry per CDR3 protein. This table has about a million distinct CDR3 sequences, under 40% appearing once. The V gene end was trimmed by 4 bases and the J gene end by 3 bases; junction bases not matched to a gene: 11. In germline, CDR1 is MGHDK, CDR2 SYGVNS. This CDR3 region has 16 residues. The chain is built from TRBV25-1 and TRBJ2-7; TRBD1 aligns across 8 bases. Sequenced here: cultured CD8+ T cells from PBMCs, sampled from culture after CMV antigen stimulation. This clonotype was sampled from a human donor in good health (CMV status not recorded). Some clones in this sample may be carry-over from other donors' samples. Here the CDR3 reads CASSVRTGWAFYEQYF. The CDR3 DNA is TGTGCCAGCAGTGTGAGGACAGGGTGGGCCTTCTACGAGCAGTACTTC.